This T cell receptor beta chain was observed in a study of T cell responses to AZD1222 COVID-19 vaccine. Of note for this clone: Its target is not known.

Profiling relied on immunoSEQ multiplex PCR, and the TCRdb table lists in-frame clones only, not all of them. The sample includes some 140,000 clones, around 90% of them seen just once. The CDR3 spans 16 residues. Germline V gene data show CDR1 as SGHVS and CDR2 as FQNEAQ. Germline trimming cut 1 base from V and 9 bases from J; bases unmatched to any gene: 4. Study-wide findings and caveats: Just a handful of AZD1222 recipients were seropositive at baseline. Without day 14 samples, only post-peak T cell repertoires were studied.

This TCR was recovered from an adult in good health. The rearrangement uses TRBV7-8 and TRBJ2-1; 15 bases align to TRBD2. The specimen was peripheral blood, collected on day 0 of AZD1222 vaccination. DNA of the CDR3: TGTGCCAGCAGCTTAGTCGGACTAGCGGGGGGGGTTGAGCAGTTCTTC. Amino acids: CASSLVGLAGGVEQFF. The full variable domain, its missing parts supplied by reference TRBV7-8 and TRBJ2-1, is GAGVSQSPRYKVAKRGQDVALRCDPISGHVSLFWYQQALGQGPEFLTYFQNEAQLDKSGLPSDRFFAERPEGSVSTLKIQRTQQEDSAVYLCASSLVGLAGGVEQFFGPGTRLTVL.